The source of this T cell receptor (delta chain) is a study of gamma-delta chains in newborns, infants, children. Across the study: Polyclonal expansion of innate γδ T cells after birth follows microbial exposure.

Worth noting for this clone: One end of the junction fails to match germline, which may point to a read error.

The length of the CDR3 is 15 residues. In germline, CDR1 is GEAIGNYY, CDR2 EKD. TCRdb redid the clone calls on the reads with CATT. This sample yields several thousand delta-chain clones, of which 10% are seen a single time; 11% belongs to the top ten. Material: blood. The source is a child who was a newborn, infant or young child, either healthy, febrile or measles-vaccinated (not recorded which). The chain combines TRDV2 with TRDJ1, with 11 nucleotides matching TRDD3. Since TCRdb gives no J gene, matching the DNA to germline was used here to assign it. CDR3 region: CACEESLGDTDKLIF. CDR3 sequence (DNA): TGTGCCTGTGAAGAGAGCCTGGGGGATACCGACAAACTCATCTTT.